This T cell receptor beta chain is drawn from a study of shared clonotypes between healthy human individuals. Across the whole study: The cohort had two women and three men, ages 18 to 49. Three plates each covered CD4 naive and memory; CD8 naive two, CD8 memory one.

Naive CD45RA+ and memory CD45RA-negative subsets were split from CD4+ cells. This clone was seen a handful of times. Its antigen is not known. Other nucleotide sequences from this sample produce the same CDR3. Libraries were prepared by immunoSEQ multiplex PCR; TCRdb keeps only in-frame clonotypes and omits some of them. The sample contains over a million clones, more than 65% of which appear only once. Findings and caveats of the study: A generally larger estimated richness was seen in naive subsets than in memory subsets.

Germline CDR1 and CDR2: LNHDA and SQIVND (reference sequence). V gave up 3 bases and J gave up 7 bases, with 7 bases separating them. The CDR3 has 11 amino acids. Sequencing was done on a sample of memory CD4+ T cells sorted from blood. Regarding subset: CD45RA-negative fraction. This chain links TRBV19 with TRBJ2-7, with D unresolved. The receptor was isolated from a man aged 18 to 35 in good health. CDR3 DNA sequence: TGTGCCAGTAGTATTCGAGGAGAGCAGTACTTC. It specifies CASSIRGEQYF.